This T cell receptor (beta chain) was sequenced in a study of T cells after posttransplantation cyclophosphamide. Whole-study results and caveats: Recipient CMV seropositivity and CMV reactivation strongly tracked TRB clonality.

Looked up from germline, CDR1 is SGHTA and CDR2 is FQGNSA. Trimming removed 3 bases from V and 5 bases from J, with 4 bases in between. The CDR3 totals 11 residues. Method: immunoSEQ multiplex PCR; TCRdb's copy keeps in-frame clones and lacks some. The sample yields around 30,000 clones, 86% seen once. This clone was counted once. What it recognizes is unknown. The TCR sequence derives from a man aged 50 or older. Sequencing was done on a sample of PBMCs. The V gene is TRBV7-2, the J gene TRBJ2-5, with D unresolved. CDR3 nucleotide sequence: TGTGCCAGCAGCTTTCTGGAGACCCAGTACTTC. Amino acids: CASSFLETQYF.